This T cell receptor (beta chain) was documented in a study of blood T cells in healthy people across ages. Study findings and constraints: Samples with more naive T cells showed higher observed beta diversity.

Researchers collected about 9.1 milliliters of peripheral blood from every single donor. To note about this clonotype: Its target is unknown.

With a J-beta primer mix and a sample-barcoded 5' primer, a second PCR ran 7 to 11 cycles. TCRdb reanalysed the 5' RACE reads using MiXCR and keeps one entry per CDR3 protein. Of hundreds of thousands of distinct CDR3 sequences listed, about 56% were seen once; the top ten hold more than 25%. The clonotype comes from a man aged 35-49 years in good health. The specimen sequenced was blood.

CDR3 in amino acids: CASSQVDYEQYF. DNA for the CDR3: TGCGCCAGCAGCCAAGTTGACTACGAGCAGTACTTC. The chain uses TRBV4-1 and TRBJ2-5, with unresolved D. Judging by the DNA end, TRBJ2-7 fits better; the J call may be wrong. Germline CDR1 and CDR2: MGHRA and YSYEKL. This CDR3 region has 12 residues.